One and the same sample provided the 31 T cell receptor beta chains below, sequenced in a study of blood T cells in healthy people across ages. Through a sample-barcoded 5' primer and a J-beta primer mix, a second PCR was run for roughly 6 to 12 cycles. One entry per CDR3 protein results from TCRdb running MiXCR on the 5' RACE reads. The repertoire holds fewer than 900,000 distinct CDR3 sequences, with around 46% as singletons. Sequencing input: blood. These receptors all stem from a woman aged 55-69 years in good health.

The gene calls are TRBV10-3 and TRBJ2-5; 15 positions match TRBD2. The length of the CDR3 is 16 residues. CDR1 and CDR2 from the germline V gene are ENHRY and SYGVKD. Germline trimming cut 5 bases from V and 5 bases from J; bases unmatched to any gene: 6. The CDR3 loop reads CAISPGLAGGSETQYF. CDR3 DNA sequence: TGTGCCATCAGTCCGGGACTAGCGGGAGGCTCCGAGACCCAGTACTTC.

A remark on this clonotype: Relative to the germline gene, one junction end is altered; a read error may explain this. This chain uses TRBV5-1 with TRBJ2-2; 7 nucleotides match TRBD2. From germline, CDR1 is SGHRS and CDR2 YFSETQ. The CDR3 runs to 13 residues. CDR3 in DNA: TGTGCCAGCAGCTCGGGGGGTACCGGGGAGCTGTTTTTT. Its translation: CASSSGGTGELFF.

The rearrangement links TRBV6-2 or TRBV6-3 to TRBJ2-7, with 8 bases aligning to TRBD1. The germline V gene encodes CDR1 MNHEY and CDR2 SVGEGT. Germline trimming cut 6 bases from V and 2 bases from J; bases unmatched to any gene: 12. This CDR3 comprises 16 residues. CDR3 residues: CASRPRLTGGPYEQYF. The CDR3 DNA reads TGTGCCAGCAGACCAAGACTTACAGGGGGGCCCTACGAGCAGTACTTC.

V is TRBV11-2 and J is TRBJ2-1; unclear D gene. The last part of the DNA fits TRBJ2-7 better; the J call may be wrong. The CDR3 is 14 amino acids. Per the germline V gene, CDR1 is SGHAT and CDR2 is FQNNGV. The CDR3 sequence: CASSLVYPYNEQYF. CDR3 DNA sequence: TGTGCCAGCAGCCTGGTTTATCCCTACAATGAGCAGTACTTC.

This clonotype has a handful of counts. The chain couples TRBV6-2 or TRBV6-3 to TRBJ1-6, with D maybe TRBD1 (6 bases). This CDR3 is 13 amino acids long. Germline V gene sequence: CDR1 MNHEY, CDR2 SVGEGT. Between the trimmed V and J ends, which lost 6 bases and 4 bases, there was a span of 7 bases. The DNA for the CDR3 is TGTGCCAGCAGCGGACAGTATAATTCACCCCTCCACTTT. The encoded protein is CASSGQYNSPLHF.

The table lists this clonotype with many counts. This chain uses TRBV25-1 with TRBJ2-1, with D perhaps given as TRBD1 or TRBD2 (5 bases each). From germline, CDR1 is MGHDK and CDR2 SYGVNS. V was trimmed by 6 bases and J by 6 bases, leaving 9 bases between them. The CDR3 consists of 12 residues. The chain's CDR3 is CASRGVSNEQFF. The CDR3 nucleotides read TGTGCCAGCAGGGGGGTTAGCAATGAGCAGTTCTTC.

The CDR3 reads CASSLAPTGGAQFF. CDR3 sequence (DNA): TGTGCCAGCAGCTTAGCCCCAACAGGGGGCGCCCAGTTCTTC. J is TRBJ2-1 and V is TRBV7-2, with 9 bases fitting TRBD1. Unmatched junction bases numbered 7, after V lost 0 bases and J lost 13 bases. Per germline, CDR1 SGHTA and CDR2 FQGNSA. The length of the CDR3 is 14 residues.

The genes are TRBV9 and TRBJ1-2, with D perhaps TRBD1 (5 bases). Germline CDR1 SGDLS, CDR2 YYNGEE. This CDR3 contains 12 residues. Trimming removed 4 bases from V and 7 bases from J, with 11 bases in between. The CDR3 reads CASSLGGFGYTF. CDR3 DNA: TGTGCCAGCAGCCTCGGGGGTTTTGGCTACACCTTC.

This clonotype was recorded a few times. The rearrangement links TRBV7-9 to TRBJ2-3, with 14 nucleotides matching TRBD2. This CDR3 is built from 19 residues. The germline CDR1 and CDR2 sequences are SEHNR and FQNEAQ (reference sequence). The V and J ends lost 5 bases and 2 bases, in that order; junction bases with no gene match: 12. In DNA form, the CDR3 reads TGTGCCAGCAGCCCCCGCTTTGGACTAGCGGGAGGTACCACAGATACGCAGTATTTT. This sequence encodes CASSPRFGLAGGTTDTQYF.

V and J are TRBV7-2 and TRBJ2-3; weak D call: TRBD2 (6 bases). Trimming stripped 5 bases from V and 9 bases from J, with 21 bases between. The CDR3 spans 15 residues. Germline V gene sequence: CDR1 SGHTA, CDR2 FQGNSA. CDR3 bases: TGTGCCAGCAGCCCAGACCGAGGGGCGGGACCGACGCAGTATTTT. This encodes CASSPDRGAGPTQYF.

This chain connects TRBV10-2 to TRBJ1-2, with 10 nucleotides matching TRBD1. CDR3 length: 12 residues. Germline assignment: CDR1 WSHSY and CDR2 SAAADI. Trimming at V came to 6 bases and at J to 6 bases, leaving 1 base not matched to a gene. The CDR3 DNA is TGCGCCAGCAGAGGACAGGGGGATGGCTACACCTTC. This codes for CASRGQGDGYTF.

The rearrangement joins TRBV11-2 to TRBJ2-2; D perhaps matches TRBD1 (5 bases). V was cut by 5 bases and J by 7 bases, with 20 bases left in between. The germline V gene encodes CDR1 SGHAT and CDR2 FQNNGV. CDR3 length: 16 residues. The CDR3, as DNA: TGTGCCAGCAGCCTGTACCTGACAGCTGGCGTCGGGGAGCTGTTTTTT. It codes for CASSLYLTAGVGELFF.

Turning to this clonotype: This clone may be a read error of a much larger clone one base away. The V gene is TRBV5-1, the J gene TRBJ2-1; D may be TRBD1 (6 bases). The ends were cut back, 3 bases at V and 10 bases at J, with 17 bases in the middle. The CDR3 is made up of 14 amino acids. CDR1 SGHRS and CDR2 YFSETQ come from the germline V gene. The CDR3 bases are TGCGCCAGCAGCTATGAGGCAGGGGCGTACGAGCAGTTCTTC. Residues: CASSYEAGAYEQFF.

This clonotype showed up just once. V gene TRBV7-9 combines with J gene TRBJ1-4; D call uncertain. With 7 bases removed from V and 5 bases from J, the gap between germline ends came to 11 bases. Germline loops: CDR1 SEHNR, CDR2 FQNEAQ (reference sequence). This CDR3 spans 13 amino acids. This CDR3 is CASTDDTNEKLFF. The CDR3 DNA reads TGTGCCAGCACCGACGACACCAATGAAAAACTGTTTTTT.

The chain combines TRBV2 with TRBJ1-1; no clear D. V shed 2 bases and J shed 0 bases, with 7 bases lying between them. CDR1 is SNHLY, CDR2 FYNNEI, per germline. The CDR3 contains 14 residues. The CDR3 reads CASSEQRMNTEAFF. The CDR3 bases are TGTGCCAGCAGTGAACAGAGAATGAACACTGAAGCTTTCTTT. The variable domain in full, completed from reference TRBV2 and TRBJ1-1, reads EPEVTQTPSHQVTQMGQEVILRCVPISNHLYFYWYRQILGQKVEFLVSFYNNEISEKSEIFDDQFSVERPDGSNFTLKIRSTKLEDSAMYFCASSEQRMNTEAFFGQGTRLTVV.

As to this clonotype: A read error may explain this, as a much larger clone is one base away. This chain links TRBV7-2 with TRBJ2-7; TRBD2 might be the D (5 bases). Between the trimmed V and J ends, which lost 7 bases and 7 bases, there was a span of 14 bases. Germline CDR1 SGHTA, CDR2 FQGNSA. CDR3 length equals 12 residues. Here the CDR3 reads CASIDYRNEQYF. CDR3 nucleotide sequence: TGTGCCAGCATCGACTACCGGAATGAGCAGTACTTC.

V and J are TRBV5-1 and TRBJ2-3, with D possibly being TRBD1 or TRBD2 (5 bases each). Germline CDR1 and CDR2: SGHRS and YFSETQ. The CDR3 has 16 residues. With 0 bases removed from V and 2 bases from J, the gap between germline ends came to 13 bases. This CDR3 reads CASSLGTGTFTDTQYF. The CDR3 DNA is TGCGCCAGCAGCTTGGGAACTGGGACCTTCACAGATACGCAGTATTTT.

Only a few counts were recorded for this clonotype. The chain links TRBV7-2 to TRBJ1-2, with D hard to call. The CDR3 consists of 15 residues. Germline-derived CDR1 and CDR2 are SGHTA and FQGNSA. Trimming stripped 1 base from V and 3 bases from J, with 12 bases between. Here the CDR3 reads CASSLVDPSDYGYTF. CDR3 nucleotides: TGTGCCAGCAGCTTAGTGGACCCCTCGGACTATGGCTACACCTTC.

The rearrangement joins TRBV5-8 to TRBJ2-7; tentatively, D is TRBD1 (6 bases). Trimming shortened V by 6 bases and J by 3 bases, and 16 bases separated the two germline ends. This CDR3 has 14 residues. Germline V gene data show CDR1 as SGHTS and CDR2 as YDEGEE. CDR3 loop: CASNSEGHNYEQYF. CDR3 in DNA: TGTGCCAGCAACTCTGAGGGACACAACTACGAGCAGTACTTC.

The CDR3: CAIGGDGGLGQPQHF. The CDR3 DNA reads TGTGCCATTGGAGGGGACGGGGGCTTGGGTCAGCCCCAGCATTTT. This chain links TRBV10-3 with TRBJ1-5; D might be TRBD1 (6 bases). Germline values: CDR1 ENHRY, CDR2 SYGVKD. This CDR3 is 15 amino acids long. Trimming stripped 9 bases from V and 6 bases from J, with 21 bases between.

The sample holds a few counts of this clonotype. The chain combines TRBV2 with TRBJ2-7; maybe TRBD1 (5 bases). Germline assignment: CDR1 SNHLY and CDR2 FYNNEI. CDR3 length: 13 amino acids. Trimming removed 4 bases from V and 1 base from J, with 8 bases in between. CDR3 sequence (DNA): TGTGCCAGCAGTGGGACACCTTCCTACGAGCAGTACTTC. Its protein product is CASSGTPSYEQYF.

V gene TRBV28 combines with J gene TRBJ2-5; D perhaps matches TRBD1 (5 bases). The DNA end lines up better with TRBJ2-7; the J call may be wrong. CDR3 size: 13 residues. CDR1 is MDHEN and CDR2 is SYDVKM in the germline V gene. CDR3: CASSFQGRYEQYF. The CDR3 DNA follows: TGTGCCAGCAGTTTCCAGGGTCGGTACGAGCAGTACTTC.

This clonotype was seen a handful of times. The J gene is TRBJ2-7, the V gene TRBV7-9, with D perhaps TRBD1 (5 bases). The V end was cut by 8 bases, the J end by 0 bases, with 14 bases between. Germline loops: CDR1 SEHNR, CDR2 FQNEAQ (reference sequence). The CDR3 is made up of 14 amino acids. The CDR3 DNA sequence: TGTGCCAGCGGCGACAGTTTCCTCTCCTACGAGCAGTACTTC. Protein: CASGDSFLSYEQYF.

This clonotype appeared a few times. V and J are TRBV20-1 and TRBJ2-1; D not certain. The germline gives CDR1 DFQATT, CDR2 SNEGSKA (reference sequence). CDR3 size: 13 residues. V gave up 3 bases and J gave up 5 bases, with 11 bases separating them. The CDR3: CSASRVGHNEQFF. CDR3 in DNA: TGCAGTGCTAGCCGGGTCGGTCACAATGAGCAGTTCTTC.

CDR3 residues: CASSLEASGMRGETDTQYF. CDR3 DNA sequence: TGCGCCAGCAGCTTGGAGGCTAGCGGGATGCGGGGGGAAACAGATACGCAGTATTTT. The rearrangement links TRBV5-1 to TRBJ2-3, with 9 nucleotides matching TRBD2. The CDR3 runs to 19 residues. Germline CDR1 is SGHRS and CDR2 is YFSETQ. Trimming removed 0 bases from V and 3 bases from J; junction bases left unmatched: 14.

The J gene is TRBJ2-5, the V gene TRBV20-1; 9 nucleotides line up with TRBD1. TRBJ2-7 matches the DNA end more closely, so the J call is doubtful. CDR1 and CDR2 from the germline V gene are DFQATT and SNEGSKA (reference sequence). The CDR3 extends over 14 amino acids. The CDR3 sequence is CSARPRDRAYEQYF. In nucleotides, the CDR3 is TGCAGTGCTAGACCACGGGACAGGGCCTACGAGCAGTACTTC.

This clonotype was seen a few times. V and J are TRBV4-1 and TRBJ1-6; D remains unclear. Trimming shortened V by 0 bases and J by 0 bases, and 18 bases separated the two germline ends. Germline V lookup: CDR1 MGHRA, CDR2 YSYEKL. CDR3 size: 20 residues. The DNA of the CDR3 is TGCGCCAGCAGCCAAGAGCCTTACGTCGGTCGGAGCTCCTATAATTCACCCCTCCACTTT. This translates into CASSQEPYVGRSSYNSPLHF.

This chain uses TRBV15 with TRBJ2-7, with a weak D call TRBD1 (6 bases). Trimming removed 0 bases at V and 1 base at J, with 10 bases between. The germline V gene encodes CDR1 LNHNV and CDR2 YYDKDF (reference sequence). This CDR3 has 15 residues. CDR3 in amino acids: CATSRENRESYEQYF. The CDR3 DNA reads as TGTGCCACCAGCAGAGAAAACAGGGAATCCTACGAGCAGTACTTC.

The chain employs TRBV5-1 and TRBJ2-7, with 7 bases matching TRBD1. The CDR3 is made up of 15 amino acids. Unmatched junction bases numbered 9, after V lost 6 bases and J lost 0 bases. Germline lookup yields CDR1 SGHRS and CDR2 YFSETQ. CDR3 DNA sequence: TGCGCCAGCAACCCCCTCCACAGGGGCTCCTACGAGCAGTACTTC. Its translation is CASNPLHRGSYEQYF.

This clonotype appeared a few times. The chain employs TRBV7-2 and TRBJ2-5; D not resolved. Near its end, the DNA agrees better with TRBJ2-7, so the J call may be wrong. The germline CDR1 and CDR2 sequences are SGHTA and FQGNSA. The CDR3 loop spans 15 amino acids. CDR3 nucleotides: TGTGCCAGCAGCTTAGAGTCGACCAAGTTTCACGAGCAGTACTTC. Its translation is CASSLESTKFHEQYF.

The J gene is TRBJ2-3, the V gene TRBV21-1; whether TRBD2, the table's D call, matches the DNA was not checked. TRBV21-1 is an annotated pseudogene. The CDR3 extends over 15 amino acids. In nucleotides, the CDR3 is TGTGCCAGCAGCAAATTCCCAGCGGGTACAGATACGCAGTATTTT. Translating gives CASSKFPAGTDTQYF.